This T cell receptor (beta chain) was sequenced for a study of cytomegalovirus exposure and HLA in healthy donors. The PCR ran on 60 Vbeta and 13 Jbeta primers. Clones were read by immunoSEQ multiplex PCR, and TCRdb kept only the in-frame ones, dropping some. The data hold fewer than 200,000 clones, with about 65% observed a single time. On this clone: Its antigen is not identified.

The CDR3 extends over 17 amino acids. With 1 base clipped from V and 1 base from J, the junction kept 10 bases outside the gene matches. Everyone who donated was a healthy bone marrow donor. Study conclusions and caveats: With DRB1 most and HLA-C fewest, TCR association rates differed between HLA loci in a later analysis. Most TCRs appeared rarely, but some public TCRs recurred in many donors. A prior analysis recorded that most TCR beta V segments were productive about 87% or about 30% of the time.

The sequence was obtained from a woman younger than 35 in good health and CMV-seropositive. The source material was PBMCs. V is TRBV23-1 and J is TRBJ2-7, with 7 bases lining up with TRBD1. TRBV23-1 is filed as an ORF, its function uncertain. This CDR3 reads CASSQFSRGIKSYEQYF. CDR3 DNA: TGCGCCAGCAGTCAATTCTCCAGGGGGATCAAGTCCTACGAGCAGTACTTC.